One and the same sample provided the 13 T cell receptor beta chains below, sequenced in a study of cytomegalovirus exposure and HLA in healthy donors. PCR involved 60 Vbeta and 13 Jbeta primers. Here immunoSEQ multiplex PCR was the method, and the copy in TCRdb shows in-frame clones only, minus some. The repertoire includes 120,000 to 150,000 clones, roughly 10% of them detected once, and 1.5% to 2% sits in the top ten. The sequenced sample consisted of PBMCs. Receptors originate from a male donor in good health and CMV-seronegative.

The rearrangement joins TRBV7-8 to TRBJ2-6; weak D call: TRBD2 (5 bases). Per the germline V gene, CDR1 is SGHVS and CDR2 is FQNEAQ. Trimming cost V 1 base and J 1 base, with 11 bases left between them. CDR3 size: 17 residues. The CDR3 loop is CASSLDGIGSGANVLTF. DNA for the CDR3: TGTGCCAGCAGCTTAGACGGGATTGGTTCTGGGGCCAACGTCCTGACTTTC.

The chain joins TRBV6-5 to TRBJ1-1; 7 positions agree with TRBD1. The length of the CDR3 is 12 residues. Germline CDR1 is MNHEY and CDR2 is SVGAGI. V lost 5 bases, J lost 3 bases, and 0 bases stayed unmatched. The chain's CDR3 is CASSGTDTEAFF. DNA for the CDR3: TGTGCCAGCAGTGGGACAGACACTGAAGCTTTCTTT.

J is TRBJ2-3 and V is TRBV30; 7 nucleotides line up with TRBD1. This CDR3 has 15 residues. Per germline, CDR1 GTSNPN and CDR2 SVGIG (reference sequence). The J segment lost 0 bases and the V segment lost 4 bases, leaving 7 bases of the junction unmatched. The CDR3 sequence is CAWTTGASSTDTQYF. The CDR3 DNA is TGTGCCTGGACAACAGGGGCTTCTAGCACAGATACGCAGTATTTT.

This sequence joins TRBV5-1 and TRBJ1-2; D is unresolved. The CDR3 consists of 15 residues. Germline CDR1 SGHRS, CDR2 YFSETQ. V lost 4 bases, J lost 5 bases, and 18 bases lay in between. CDR3 bases: TGCGCCAGCAGCCCGAACGGAGGGAATGAGTATGGCTACACCTTC. This translates into CASSPNGGNEYGYTF. The full variable domain, rest sourced from reference TRBV5-1 and TRBJ1-2, is KAGVTQTPRYLIKTRGQQVTLSCSPISGHRSVSWYQQTPGQGLQFLFEYFSETQRNKGNFPGRFSGRQFSNSRSEMNVSTLELGDSALYLCASSPNGGNEYGYTFGSGTRLTVV.

The sample holds a few counts of this clone. The CDR3 does not end in the conserved phenylalanine or tryptophan, so this is likely a read error. Because the CDR3's place on the DNA is in doubt, the DNA is left out and the CDR3 is given as listed by TCRdb. This chain uses TRBV20-1 with TRBJ1-5. Counting both end residues, the CDR3 totals 10 amino acids. Germline CDR1 is DFQATT and CDR2 is SNEGSKA (reference sequence). CDR3 in amino acids: CSALGKPKHL.

The table lists this clone with a few counts. The V gene is TRBV5-1, the J gene TRBJ1-2; D might be TRBD1 (5 bases). V was pared by 5 bases and J by 3 bases, with 14 bases between. The CDR3 is made up of 14 amino acids. In germline, CDR1 is SGHRS, CDR2 YFSETQ. This CDR3 is CASRQESLDYGYTF. The CDR3 nucleotides are TGCGCCAGCAGACAGGAGAGCCTAGACTATGGCTACACCTTC.

This chain connects TRBV4-1 to TRBJ2-1, with 7 positions matching TRBD1. This CDR3 has 14 residues. The germline gives CDR1 MGHRA, CDR2 YSYEKL. V dropped 1 base and J dropped 7; count of bases not matched to a gene: 4. CDR3 loop: CASSQGTGWNEQFF. CDR3 DNA: TGCGCCAGCAGCCAAGGGACAGGATGGAATGAGCAGTTCTTC.

In DNA, the CDR3 is TGTGCCAGCAGTCCACTAGCGGGAGGGCAAGAGACCCAGTACTTC. Translation: CASSPLAGGQETQYF. The gene calls are TRBV27 and TRBJ2-5, with TRBD2 identical over 13 bases. The V gene's germline CDR1 is MNHEY and CDR2 SMNVEV (reference sequence). J lost 2 bases, V lost 5 bases, and 2 bases had no gene match. The length of the CDR3 is 15 residues.

This clone showed up just a few times. A read error may account for a junction end that differs from germline. This sequence joins TRBV29-1 and TRBJ1-4; D remains unclear. Per germline, CDR1 SQVTM and CDR2 ANQGSEA. The CDR3 sequence is 14 residues long. Here the CDR3 reads CSALGGATNGKLFF. The DNA for the CDR3 is TGCAGCGCCCTGGGAGGAGCAACTAATGGAAAACTGTTTTTT.

The V gene is TRBV28, the J gene TRBJ1-1, with TRBD1 identical over 9 bases. Per germline, CDR1 MDHEN and CDR2 SYDVKM. The ends lost 3 bases at V and 5 bases at J; junction bases unmatched: 4. This CDR3 comprises 14 residues. CDR3 protein: CASSFPGTGTEAFF. The CDR3, as DNA: TGTGCCAGCAGTTTCCCCGGGACAGGGACTGAAGCTTTCTTT.

This clone has just a few counts. The junction differs from germline at one of its ends, possibly a read error. The same CDR3 is also encoded by other DNA sequences in this sample. The V and J genes are TRBV18 and TRBJ2-7, with 8 bases matching TRBD1. This CDR3 comprises 15 residues. Looked up from germline, CDR1 is KGHSH and CDR2 is LQKENI. The CDR3 DNA reads TGCGCCAGCTCACCACCTAAGGGACAGGACTACGAGCAGTACTTC. Translating gives CASSPPKGQDYEQYF.

This chain uses TRBV5-1 with TRBJ2-1; 15 bases are a match to TRBD2. This CDR3 is built from 16 residues. The ends lost 1 base at V and 9 bases at J; junction bases unmatched: 5. Looked up from germline, CDR1 is SGHRS and CDR2 is YFSETQ. CDR3 DNA: TGCGCCAGCAGCTTGAGGACTAGCGGGGGGGCCGGTGAGCAGTTCTTC. It translates to CASSLRTSGGAGEQFF.

The J gene is TRBJ1-4, the V gene TRBV2; 7 nucleotides match TRBD1. Germline V lookup: CDR1 SNHLY, CDR2 FYNNEI. The trim removed 10 bases at V and 4 bases at J, leaving 9 bases unmatched. The length of the CDR3 is 14 residues. In nucleotides, the CDR3 is TGTGCCACGGGGGAACAGGGGCGTAATGAAAAACTGTTTTTT. This encodes CATGEQGRNEKLFF. The whole variable domain, filled in from reference TRBV2 and TRBJ1-4, reads EPEVTQTPSHQVTQMGQEVILRCVPISNHLYFYWYRQILGQKVEFLVSFYNNEISEKSEIFDDQFSVERPDGSNFTLKIRSTKLEDSAMYFCATGEQGRNEKLFFGSGTQLSVL.